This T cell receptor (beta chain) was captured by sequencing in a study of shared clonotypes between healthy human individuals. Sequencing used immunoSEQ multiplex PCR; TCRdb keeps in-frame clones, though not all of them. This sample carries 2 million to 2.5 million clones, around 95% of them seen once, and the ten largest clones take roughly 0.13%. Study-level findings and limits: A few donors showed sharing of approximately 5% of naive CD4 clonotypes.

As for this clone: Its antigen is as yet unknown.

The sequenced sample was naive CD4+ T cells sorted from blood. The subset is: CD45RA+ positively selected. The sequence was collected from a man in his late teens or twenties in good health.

CDR3 bases: TGTGCCAGCAGCCCTGGGCGGGGTACCTACAATGAGCAGTTCTTC. Protein product: CASSPGRGTYNEQFF. This chain joins TRBV7-9 and TRBJ2-1; D may be TRBD2 (6 bases). The CDR3 loop spans 15 amino acids. V gave up 5 bases and J gave up 2 bases, with 13 bases separating them. The germline V gene has CDR1 SEHNR and CDR2 FQNEAQ (reference sequence).